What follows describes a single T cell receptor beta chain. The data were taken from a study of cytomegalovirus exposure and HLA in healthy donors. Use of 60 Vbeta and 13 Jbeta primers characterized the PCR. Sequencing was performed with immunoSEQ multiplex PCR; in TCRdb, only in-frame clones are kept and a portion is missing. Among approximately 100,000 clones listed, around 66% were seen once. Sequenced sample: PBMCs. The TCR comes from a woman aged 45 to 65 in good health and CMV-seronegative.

The CDR3 loop is CASSPQETQYF. In DNA form, the CDR3 reads TGTGCCAGCAGTCCGCAAGAGACCCAGTACTTC. This rearrangement joins TRBV28 to TRBJ2-5; D gene uncertain. Deletions cut 5 bases from V and 2 bases from J, with 3 bases between. The V gene's germline CDR1 is MDHEN and CDR2 SYDVKM. The CDR3 is made up of 11 amino acids. The full variable domain, with the rest looked up from reference TRBV28 and TRBJ2-5, is DVKVTQSSRYLVKRTGEKVFLECVQDMDHENMFWYRQDPGLGLRLIYFSYDVKMKEKGDIPEGYSVSREKKERFSLILESASTNQTSMYLCASSPQETQYFGPGTRLLVL.